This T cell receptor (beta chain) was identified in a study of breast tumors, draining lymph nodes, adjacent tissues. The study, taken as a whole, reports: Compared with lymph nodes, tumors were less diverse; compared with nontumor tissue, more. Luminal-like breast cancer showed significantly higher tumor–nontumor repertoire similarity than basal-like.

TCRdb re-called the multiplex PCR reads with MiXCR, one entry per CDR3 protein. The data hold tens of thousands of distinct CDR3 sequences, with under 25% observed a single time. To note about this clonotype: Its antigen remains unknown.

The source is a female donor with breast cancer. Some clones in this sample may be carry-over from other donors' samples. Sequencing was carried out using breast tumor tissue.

Written as DNA, the CDR3 is TGTGCCAGCAGCCGTGGACAGGGGGCTATAGGTGGCTACACCTTC. Translation: CASSRGQGAIGGYTF. The chain couples TRBV9 to TRBJ1-2, with 11 bases that match TRBD1. The CDR3 has 15 residues. CDR1 and CDR2 (germline): SGDLS, YYNGEE. V trimming: 4 bases; J trimming: 7 bases; junction bases outside the gene matches: 9.